The 13 T cell receptor beta chains reported below all come from one sample, sequenced in a study of beta chain features in type 1 diabetes. All of the isolated RNA was reverse transcribed, so expressed TCRB transcripts were sequenced. Generated by immunoSEQ multiplex PCR, the TCRdb table keeps only in-frame clones and is missing some. The repertoire holds more than 140,000 clones, with about 9.1% as singletons. Material: central memory CD4+ T cells from blood. All receptors come from a woman aged 35 to 49 in good health.

CDR3 nucleotides: TGTGCCATCAGTGAGGGGGACTCCCAAGAGACCCAGTACTTC. It yields the protein CAISEGDSQETQYF. The chain links TRBV10-3 to TRBJ2-5; D possibly corresponds to TRBD2 (6 bases). The CDR3 consists of 14 residues. Between the trimmed V and J ends, which lost 2 bases and 1 base, there was a span of 8 bases. The germline CDR1 and CDR2 sequences are ENHRY and SYGVKD.

The table lists this clone with a few counts. CDR3 bases: TGTGCCAGCTCACCAGTATTGGACGTTCGGGGCAATGAGCAGTTCTTC. Encoded protein: CASSPVLDVRGNEQFF. The chain carries TRBV18 and TRBJ2-1, with D tentatively TRBD2 (5 bases). The V gene's germline CDR1 is KGHSH and CDR2 LQKENI. V was cut by 2 bases and J by 6 bases, with 17 bases left in between. This CDR3 spans 16 amino acids. The variable domain in full, with the rest retrieved from reference TRBV18 and TRBJ2-1, is NAGVMQNPRHLVRRRGQEARLRCSPMKGHSHVYWYRQLPEEGLKFMVYLQKENIIDESGMPKERFSAEFPKEGPSILRIQQVVRGDSAAYFCASSPVLDVRGNEQFFGPGTRLTVL.

This clone was seen only a few times. This chain uses TRBV5-1 with TRBJ2-3; 12 positions match TRBD2. Germline values: CDR1 SGHRS, CDR2 YFSETQ. V lost 2 bases and J lost 2; bases outside the gene matches: 6. CDR3 length equals 17 residues. CDR3 DNA: TGCGCCAGCAGCTTAGAAGGACTAGCGGGATTCACAGATACGCAGTATTTT. This sequence encodes CASSLEGLAGFTDTQYF.

The gene calls are TRBV4-1 and TRBJ1-2; D is possibly TRBD1 (5 bases). Germline V lookup: CDR1 MGHRA, CDR2 YSYEKL. Deletions cut 0 bases from V and 5 bases from J, with 19 bases between. The CDR3 runs 17 residues. The CDR3 DNA sequence: TGCGCCAGCAGCCAAGATCCGGGGACTCCCGAGAGATATGGCTACACCTTC. Protein sequence: CASSQDPGTPERYGYTF.

The chain links TRBV10-3 to TRBJ1-5; D may be TRBD1 (6 bases). The CDR3 covers 14 residues. Trimming cost V 2 bases and J 1 base, with 6 bases left between them. Germline V gene sequence: CDR1 ENHRY, CDR2 SYGVKD. CDR3 loop: CAISEQGSNQPQHF. The CDR3 nucleotides are TGTGCCATCAGTGAGCAGGGGAGCAATCAGCCCCAGCATTTT.

J is TRBJ2-3 and V is TRBV7-2, with TRBD1 matching 12 bases. Trimming took 4 bases from V and 4 from J; bases not matched to a gene: 6. Germline assignment: CDR1 SGHTA and CDR2 FQGNSA. The CDR3 is 16 amino acids. CDR3 in amino acids: CASSSLGTGGADTQYF. CDR3 in DNA: TGTGCCAGCAGCTCACTTGGGACAGGGGGCGCAGATACGCAGTATTTT.

The chain combines TRBV5-1 with TRBJ2-3; D remains ambiguous. The germline CDR1 and CDR2 sequences are SGHRS and YFSETQ. V lost 7 bases to trimming and J lost 5 bases, with 14 bases between them. The CDR3 spans 13 residues. CDR3 in amino acids: CASQDVGQDTQYF. The CDR3 DNA reads as TGCGCCAGCCAGGATGTCGGCCAAGATACGCAGTATTTT.

The V call is TRBV11-2, the J call TRBJ1-5; D gene ambiguous. The V gene lost 2 bases and the J gene lost 2 bases, with 4 bases spanning the gap. The length of the CDR3 is 13 residues. CDR1 is SGHAT and CDR2 is FQNNGV in the germline V gene. As DNA, the CDR3 is TGTGCCAGCAGCTTAACAGGCAATCAGCCCCAGCATTTT. This translates into CASSLTGNQPQHF. Together with reference TRBV11-2 and TRBJ1-5, the CDR3 gives the full variable domain: EAGVAQSPRYKIIEKRQSVAFWCNPISGHATLYWYQQILGQGPKLLIQFQNNGVVDDSQLPKDRFSAERLKGVDSTLKIQPAKLEDSAVYLCASSLTGNQPQHFGDGTRLSIL.

This clone was found a few times. V gene TRBV2 combines with J gene TRBJ2-1; D is unclear. The CDR3 extends over 15 amino acids. CDR1 SNHLY and CDR2 FYNNEI come from the germline V gene. V lost 7 bases, J lost 0 bases, and 13 bases lay in between. CDR3 sequence reads: CASKSELLSYNEQFF. The CDR3 region has the DNA TGTGCCAGCAAGAGCGAACTTCTCTCCTACAATGAGCAGTTCTTC.

This clone came up a few times. The chain combines TRBV20-1 with TRBJ2-5, with D possibly being TRBD2 (6 bases). There are 11 residues in the CDR3. Germline V gives CDR1 DFQATT, CDR2 SNEGSKA (reference sequence). The CDR3 nucleotides are TGCAGGGGGGACTTCCAAGAGACCCAGTACTTC. Its translation is CRGDFQETQYF.

This clone was recorded a few times. The chain joins TRBV10-3 to TRBJ1-2; no reliable D call. V gave up 7 bases and J gave up 1 base, with 10 bases separating them. CDR3 length: 13 amino acids. Germline assignment: CDR1 ENHRY and CDR2 SYGVKD. CDR3 region: CAITGDFNYGYTF. The CDR3 DNA sequence: TGTGCCATCACAGGTGATTTTAACTATGGCTACACCTTC.

CDR3 sequence reads: CASSLEQRMNTEAFF. DNA for the CDR3: TGTGCCAGCAGCTTAGAGCAGAGGATGAACACTGAAGCTTTCTTT. The J gene is TRBJ1-1, the V gene TRBV7-8; D ambiguous. CDR3 length: 15 amino acids. Trimming took 1 base from V and 0 from J, leaving 9 bases between them. Germline CDR1 is SGHVS and CDR2 is FQNEAQ.

This clone was seen more than once but under ten times. This rearrangement joins TRBV7-6 to TRBJ1-3, with TRBD1 matching over 7 bases. From germline, CDR1 is SGHVS and CDR2 FNYEAQ. V lost 5 bases to trimming and J lost 2 bases; unmatched junction nucleotides: 9. CDR3 size: 16 residues. The DNA of the CDR3 is TGTGCCAGCAGCCGAACGACAGGGAACGCTGGAAACACCATATATTTT. Protein product: CASSRTTGNAGNTIYF.